Below, 31 T cell receptor beta chains from the same sample are listed, as sequenced in a study of blood T cells in healthy people across ages. Primed by a sample-barcoded 5' primer and a J-beta primer mix, a second PCR proceeded for roughly 6 to 12 cycles. Using its own MiXCR run on the 5' RACE reads, TCRdb lists one record per CDR3 protein. The sample carries hundreds of thousands of distinct CDR3 sequences, around 41% recorded once. Sequencing was done on a sample of blood. The source is a man aged 80 or over in good health.

The chain employs TRBV20-1 and TRBJ2-7; 7 bases agree with TRBD1. This CDR3 spans 13 amino acids. The germline V gene has CDR1 DFQATT and CDR2 SNEGSKA (reference sequence). J lost 2 bases, V lost 3 bases, and 4 bases had no gene match. The DNA for the CDR3 is TGCAGTGCTAGGCCGGGGACAGCCTACGAGCAGTACTTC. This codes for CSARPGTAYEQYF.

This clonotype was picked up many times. V is TRBV28 and J is TRBJ2-3; D is undetermined. The V end was cut by 6 bases, the J end by 2 bases, with 9 bases between. This CDR3 has 13 residues. Germline CDR1 is MDHEN and CDR2 is SYDVKM. For the CDR3, the DNA is TGTGCCAGCAGACCACAGTCCACAGATACGCAGTATTTT. Protein sequence: CASRPQSTDTQYF.

Worth noting for this clonotype: One base away lies a much larger clone, so this may be a sequencing read error. V and J are TRBV7-2 and TRBJ1-4; weak D call: TRBD1 (5 bases). V was clipped by 5 bases and J by 0 bases, with 10 bases between them. This CDR3 has 15 residues. CDR1 and CDR2 from the germline V gene are SGHTA and FQGNSA. The CDR3 is CASSVGGATNEKLFF. Here the CDR3 DNA reads TGTGCCAGCAGCGTCGGGGGTGCAACTAATGAAAAACTGTTTTTT.

J is TRBJ2-7 and V is TRBV6-5, with D perhaps TRBD2 (7 bases). Trimming removed 6 bases from V and 3 bases from J, with 15 bases in between. This CDR3 is 14 amino acids long. Germline assignment: CDR1 MNHEY and CDR2 SVGAGI. The chain's CDR3 is CASSLNRDYYEQYF. CDR3 nucleotide sequence: TGTGCCAGCAGCCTTAACAGGGACTACTACGAGCAGTACTTC.

The chain has TRBV18 and TRBJ1-1, with TRBD1 matching over 7 bases. The CDR3 is 14 residues long. CDR1 is KGHSH, CDR2 LQKENI, per germline. Trimming cost V 4 bases and J 1 base; bases outside gene matches: 3. CDR3 in DNA: TGTGCCAGCTCACGGGACAGACAGAACACTGAAGCTTTCTTT. Its translation: CASSRDRQNTEAFF.

The chain uses TRBV29-1 and TRBJ2-3; D is unclear. Germline assignment: CDR1 SQVTM and CDR2 ANQGSEA. V dropped 4 bases and J dropped 1 base, with 18 bases sitting between them. The CDR3 covers 16 residues. CDR3 in amino acids: CSVGVGVTTGTDTQYF. CDR3 nucleotides: TGCAGCGTTGGAGTTGGGGTTACTACTGGCACAGATACGCAGTATTTT.

The chain couples TRBV11-2 to TRBJ1-1; maybe TRBD1 (5 bases). There are 15 residues in the CDR3. CDR1 and CDR2 from the germline V gene are SGHAT and FQNNGV. The V end lost 5 bases, the J end lost 1 base, and 14 bases lay between the germline ends. The CDR3 reads CASSPHRIRNTEAFF. The CDR3 region has the DNA TGTGCCAGCAGCCCCCACAGGATCAGGAACACTGAAGCTTTCTTT.

The rearrangement joins TRBV3-1 to TRBJ2-1; no definite D call. CDR1 is LGHDT, CDR2 YNNKEL, per germline (reference sequence). CDR3 size: 13 residues. The V gene lost 3 bases and the J gene lost 10 bases, with 13 bases spanning the gap. For the CDR3, the DNA is TGTGCCAGCAGCCAGCCCTCAAGCGTGGAGCAGTTCTTC. As protein: CASSQPSSVEQFF.

The V gene is TRBV7-3, the J gene TRBJ1-6, with a possible D match to TRBD1 (6 bases). This CDR3 contains 13 residues. Germline CDR1 SGHTA, CDR2 FQGTGA. V was trimmed by 4 bases and J by 10 bases, leaving 11 bases between them. The CDR3, as DNA: TGTGCCAGCAGCTCCACAGGGCCCTCACCCCTCCACTTT. Amino acids: CASSSTGPSPLHF.

This clonotype was seen a handful of times. The gene calls are TRBV7-2 and TRBJ1-6; TRBD1 might be the D (6 bases). The CDR3 covers 16 residues. Germline CDR1 and CDR2: SGHTA and FQGNSA. V lost 1 base, J lost 8 bases, and 15 bases lay in between. CDR3 amino acids: CASSLGSGGRDSPLHF. In DNA form, the CDR3 reads TGTGCCAGCAGCTTAGGTTCGGGGGGGCGAGATTCACCCCTCCACTTT.

This clonotype turned up a few times. This chain's CDR3 is CASSQAPLAGDGTQYF. In DNA form, the CDR3 reads TGTGCCAGCAGCCAAGCCCCCCTAGCGGGGGACGGGACCCAGTACTTC. This chain joins TRBV3-1 and TRBJ2-5, with 10 bases aligning to TRBD2. V lost 1 base and J lost 7; bases outside the gene matches: 9. CDR1 is LGHDT, CDR2 YNNKEL, per germline (reference sequence). CDR3 length: 16 residues.

In this sample, this clonotype turned up once. The gene calls are TRBV12-3 or TRBV12-4 and TRBJ2-1; 8 bases map to TRBD2. Gene TRBJ2-7 matches the end of the DNA better, so the J call may be wrong. This CDR3 contains 15 residues. The CDR3 sequence is CASSAAGVGDNEQYF. In DNA form, the CDR3 reads TGTGCCAGCAGTGCAGCGGGAGTGGGCGACAATGAGCAGTACTTC.

The chain joins TRBV7-2 to TRBJ2-4, with no clear D. With the DNA end fitting TRBJ2-7 better, the J assignment may be wrong. In germline, CDR1 is SGHTA, CDR2 FQGNSA. The CDR3 runs to 15 residues. The CDR3 DNA reads TGTGCCAGCAGCTTAAGGTCTAGTAGAGGCTACGAGCAGTACTTC. Its protein is CASSLRSSRGYEQYF.

In its sample, this clonotype was seen a few times. The V and J genes are TRBV20-1 and TRBJ2-4; 7 nucleotides match TRBD2. The J call may be mistaken, given a closer DNA end match to TRBJ2-7. The CDR3 has 14 residues. Germline V gene data show CDR1 as DFQATT and CDR2 as SNEGSKA (reference sequence). This CDR3 is CSASLGGGSYEQYF. The CDR3 nucleotides are TGCAGTGCTAGCCTGGGCGGGGGCTCCTACGAGCAGTACTTC.

This clonotype was picked up one time. An end of the junction differs from the germline gene, which may be a read error. V usage is TRBV5-8 and J usage is TRBJ2-7; D gene uncertain. Germline V gene lookup returns CDR1 SGHTS and CDR2 YDEGEE. The CDR3 covers 13 residues. CDR3 in DNA: TGTGCCAGCAGCTTCCAGATTCCCTACGAGCAGTATTTC. Translation gives CASSFQIPYEQYF.

This clonotype was detected a few times. The CDR3 sequence is CASSLRVRVPEAFF. The CDR3 DNA reads TGTGCCAGCAGTCTCAGGGTTCGGGTCCCCGAAGCTTTCTTT. This sequence joins TRBV28 and TRBJ1-1, with D perhaps matching TRBD1 (5 bases). This CDR3 is 14 amino acids long. The V gene's germline CDR1 is MDHEN and CDR2 SYDVKM. Trimming took 5 bases from V and 8 from J, leaving 18 bases between them.

The chain recombines TRBV6-2 or TRBV6-3 with TRBJ2-5; 9 nucleotides line up with TRBD1. The junction had 9 bases not matched to a gene; V was cut back by 5 bases and J by 11 bases. The CDR3 is 13 amino acids. Germline loops: CDR1 MNHEY, CDR2 SVGEGT. The CDR3 here is CASSTGTGTEQYF. DNA of the CDR3: TGTGCCAGCAGTACCGGGACAGGGACTGAGCAGTACTTC.

The chain recombines TRBV30 with TRBJ2-1, with a tentative D call TRBD2 (5 bases). CDR1 is GTSNPN and CDR2 is SVGIG in the germline V gene (reference sequence). The CDR3 contains 16 residues. Trimming stripped 0 bases from V and 5 bases from J, with 17 bases between. The CDR3 DNA reads TGTGCCTGGAGTGTACGGGGATACTGGCGTGACAATGAGCAGTTCTTC. Residues: CAWSVRGYWRDNEQFF. The full variable domain, rest sourced from reference TRBV30 and TRBJ2-1, is SQTIHQWPATLVQPVGSPLSLECTVEGTSNPNLYWYRQAAGRGLQLLFYSVGIGQISSEVPQNLSASRPQDRQFILSSKKLLLSDSGFYLCAWSVRGYWRDNEQFFGPGTRLTVL.

V usage is TRBV6-2 or TRBV6-3 and J usage is TRBJ2-1, with TRBD1 matching over 7 bases. The CDR3 spans 13 residues. Germline-derived CDR1 and CDR2 are MNHEY and SVGEGT. V was clipped by 7 bases and J by 10 bases; unmatched bases: 10. The CDR3: CASKTGARYEQFF. The CDR3 DNA sequence: TGTGCCAGCAAAACAGGGGCGCGGTACGAGCAGTTCTTC.

The chain couples TRBV3-1 to TRBJ2-1; either TRBD1 or TRBD2 may fit D (8 bases each). Trimming shortened V by 2 bases and J by 8 bases, and 31 bases separated the two germline ends. The length of the CDR3 is 20 residues. CDR1 is LGHDT and CDR2 is YNNKEL in the germline V gene (reference sequence). CDR3 DNA: TGTGCCAGCAGCCAACGTTGGAACAGGGGGGGCGGGAGGACTGTCTATGAGCAGTTCTTC. As protein: CASSQRWNRGGGRTVYEQFF.

The chain couples TRBV29-1 to TRBJ1-2; D remains unclear. Germline values: CDR1 SQVTM, CDR2 ANQGSEA. Trimming cost V 3 bases and J 6 bases, with 14 bases left between them. The CDR3 is made up of 13 amino acids. For the CDR3, the DNA is TGCAGCGTTGATGGTTACAAGAACCATGGCTACACCTTC. Protein product: CSVDGYKNHGYTF.

As for this clonotype: This clone may be a read error of a much larger clone one base away. The chain combines TRBV29-1 with TRBJ2-5; a possible D gene is TRBD2 (6 bases). Germline values: CDR1 SQVTM, CDR2 ANQGSEA. The CDR3 contains 12 residues. With 7 bases removed from V and 11 bases from J, the gap between germline ends came to 20 bases. As DNA, the CDR3 is TGCAGCGGCCTGACTAGAGTCAATGAGCAGTACTTC. Translation gives CSGLTRVNEQYF.

This rearrangement joins TRBV29-1 to TRBJ2-5; 8 bases map to TRBD1. The germline gives CDR1 SQVTM, CDR2 ANQGSEA. The length of the CDR3 is 15 residues. V trimming: 1 base; J trimming: 5 bases; junction bases outside the gene matches: 9. As DNA, the CDR3 is TGCAGCGTTGAAGTGTGGCAGGGGGCGAGTGAGACCCAGTACTTC. Protein: CSVEVWQGASETQYF.

The CDR3 reads CASSYSLPADTQYF. In nucleotides, the CDR3 is TGTGCCAGCAGTTACTCGTTACCCGCAGATACGCAGTATTTT. The V call is TRBV6-2 or TRBV6-3, the J call TRBJ2-3, with D hard to call. V shed 0 bases and J shed 4 bases, with 8 bases lying between them. This CDR3 spans 14 amino acids. Germline V gene sequence: CDR1 MNHEY, CDR2 SVGEGT.

With regard to this clonotype: Just one base apart from a much larger clone, this may be a read error. CDR3: CASSFGPREGNEQYF. CDR3 in DNA: TGTGCCAGCAGCTTTGGCCCGCGCGAGGGGAATGAGCAGTACTTC. The rearrangement uses TRBV7-2 and TRBJ2-5; TRBD1 or TRBD2 may be the D gene (5 bases each). V lost 3 bases to trimming and J lost 11 bases, with 22 bases between them. This CDR3 is built from 15 residues. In germline, CDR1 is SGHTA, CDR2 FQGNSA.

This clonotype has more than one count but fewer than ten. The V gene is TRBV3-1, the J gene TRBJ2-2, with TRBD2 matching over 11 bases. Germline CDR1 is LGHDT and CDR2 is YNNKEL (reference sequence). CDR3 length: 15 amino acids. V shed 4 bases, J shed 5 bases, and the junction held 3 bases outside the gene matches. The CDR3 nucleotides read TGTGCCAGCAGCCGTAGCGGGAGGGGAACCGGGGAGCTGTTTTTT. This codes for CASSRSGRGTGELFF.

The sample holds a few counts of this clonotype. The chain is built from TRBV7-9 and TRBJ2-6; 10 positions agree with TRBD1. CDR1 and CDR2 (germline): SEHNR, FQNEAQ (reference sequence). After removal of 6 bases from V and 0 bases from J, the junction contained 8 bases not matched to a gene. This CDR3 spans 18 amino acids. CDR3 protein: CASSQTGGFSSGANVLTF. The CDR3 DNA reads as TGTGCCAGCAGTCAGACAGGGGGCTTTAGCTCTGGGGCCAACGTCCTGACTTTC. Variable domain in full (rest from reference TRBV7-9 and TRBJ2-6): DTGVSQNPRHKITKRGQNVTFRCDPISEHNRLYWYRQTLGQGPEFLTYFQNEAQLEKSRLLSDRFSAERPKGSFSTLEIQRTEQGDSAMYLCASSQTGGFSSGANVLTFGAGSRLTVL.

This clonotype was counted only a few times. V is TRBV12-3 or TRBV12-4 and J is TRBJ1-1, with D possibly matching TRBD1 (5 bases). V was cut by 5 bases and J by 5 bases, with 15 bases left in between. The CDR3 extends over 14 amino acids. The CDR3 loop is CASSPREEATEAFF. CDR3 nucleotides: TGTGCCAGCAGTCCCAGGGAGGAAGCGACTGAAGCTTTCTTT.

The rearrangement uses TRBV20-1 and TRBJ2-5; maybe TRBD2 (5 bases). The assigned J gene may be wrong: the sequence end matches TRBJ2-4 better. The CDR3 loop spans 16 amino acids. Germline lookup yields CDR1 DFQATT and CDR2 SNEGSKA (reference sequence). The CDR3: CSASNFGSGAKNIQYF. Written as DNA, the CDR3 is TGCAGTGCTAGTAATTTTGGCTCGGGGGCCAAAAACATTCAGTACTTC.

The chain has TRBV7-2 and TRBJ1-2; 8 bases line up with TRBD1. From germline, CDR1 is SGHTA and CDR2 FQGNSA. V trimming: 2 bases; J trimming: 0 bases; junction bases outside the gene matches: 8. The CDR3 extends over 17 amino acids. The CDR3 sequence: CASSLPLGQGTNYGYTF. CDR3 DNA: TGTGCCAGCAGCTTACCCCTCGGACAGGGAACTAACTATGGCTACACCTTC.

The gene calls are TRBV20-1 and TRBJ2-7, with 7 positions matching TRBD2. This CDR3 is 13 amino acids long. The J segment lost 2 bases and the V segment lost 3 bases, leaving 4 bases of the junction unmatched. Germline CDR1 is DFQATT and CDR2 is SNEGSKA (reference sequence). For the CDR3, the DNA is TGCAGTGCTAGGACTAGCTTTGCCTACGAGCAGTACTTC. It specifies CSARTSFAYEQYF.